This TCR beta chain was captured in a study of radiotherapy plus CTLA-4 blockade in lung cancer. The CDR3 spans 14 residues. V was cut by 6 bases and J by 1 base, with 12 bases left in between. The germline V gene encodes CDR1 SNHLY and CDR2 FYNNEI. Assay: immunoSEQ multiplex PCR; the TCRdb copy retains only in-frame clones and omits some. The sample lists approximately 80,000 clones, over 70% occurring once. As to this clone: Its antigen remains unidentified.

Focal radiation and CTLA-4 blockade (ipilimumab) were tested in chemo-refractory metastatic non-small-cell lung cancer patients. Points from the study as a whole: Interferon-beta and early blood T cell clone dynamics reportedly predicted response best. After radiotherapy and ipilimumab, tumor-derived clones expanded in peripheral blood.

The sample in question was peripheral blood, obtained from a patient treated with radiotherapy plus ipilimumab. The chain is built from TRBV2 and TRBJ1-1, with D possibly matching TRBD1 (6 bases). This sequence was found in a human donor with non-small cell lung cancer whose response to radiotherapy plus ipilimumab could not be evaluated. Some clones in this sample may be carry-over from other donors' samples. The CDR3 DNA reads TGTGCCAGCAGGGACCTACAGGGGAACACTGAAGCTTTCTTT. This gives the protein CASRDLQGNTEAFF.